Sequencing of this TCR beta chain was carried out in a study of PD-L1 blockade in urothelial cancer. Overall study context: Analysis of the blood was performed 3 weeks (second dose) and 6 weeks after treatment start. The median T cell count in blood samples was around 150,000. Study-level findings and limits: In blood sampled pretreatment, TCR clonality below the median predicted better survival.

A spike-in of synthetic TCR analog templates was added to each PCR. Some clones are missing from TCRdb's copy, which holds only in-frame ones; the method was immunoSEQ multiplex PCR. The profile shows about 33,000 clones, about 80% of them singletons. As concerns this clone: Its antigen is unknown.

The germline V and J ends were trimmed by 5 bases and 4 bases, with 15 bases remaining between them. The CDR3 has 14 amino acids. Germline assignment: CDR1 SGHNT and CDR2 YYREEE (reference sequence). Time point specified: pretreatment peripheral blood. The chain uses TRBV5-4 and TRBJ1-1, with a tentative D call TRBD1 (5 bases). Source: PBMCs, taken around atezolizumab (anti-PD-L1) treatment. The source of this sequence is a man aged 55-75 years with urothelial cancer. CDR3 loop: CASSREGWGTEAFF. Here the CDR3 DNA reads TGTGCCAGCAGTCGGGAGGGGTGGGGCACTGAAGCTTTCTTT.